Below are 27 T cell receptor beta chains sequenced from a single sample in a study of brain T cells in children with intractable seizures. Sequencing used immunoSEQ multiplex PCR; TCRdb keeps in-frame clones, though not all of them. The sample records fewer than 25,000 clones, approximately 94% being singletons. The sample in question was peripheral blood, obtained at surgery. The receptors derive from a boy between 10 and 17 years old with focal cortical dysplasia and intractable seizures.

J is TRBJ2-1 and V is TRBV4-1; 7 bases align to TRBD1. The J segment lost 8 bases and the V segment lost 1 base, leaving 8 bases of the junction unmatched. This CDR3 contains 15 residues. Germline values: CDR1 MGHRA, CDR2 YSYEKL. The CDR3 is CASSQAQGVVYEQFF. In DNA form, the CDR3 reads TGCGCCAGCAGCCAAGCTCAGGGGGTTGTGTATGAGCAGTTCTTC.

CDR3 protein: CASSIVGRGDTEAFF. CDR3 DNA sequence: TGTGCCAGTAGTATAGTGGGCAGGGGGGACACTGAAGCTTTCTTT. The J gene is TRBJ1-1, the V gene TRBV19, with 7 bases matching TRBD1. Trimming removed 1 base from V and 3 bases from J; junction bases left unmatched: 5. The CDR3 length is 15 residues. Germline assignment: CDR1 LNHDA and CDR2 SQIVND (reference sequence).

The chain's CDR3 is CASSPALPGTDTQYF. The DNA of the CDR3 is TGTGCCAGCAGCCCAGCCCTCCCAGGGACAGATACGCAGTATTTT. V gene TRBV7-2 combines with J gene TRBJ2-3, with D maybe TRBD1 (5 bases). The CDR3 has 15 amino acids. Trimming took 5 bases from V and 3 from J, leaving 15 bases between them. Germline CDR1 and CDR2: SGHTA and FQGNSA.

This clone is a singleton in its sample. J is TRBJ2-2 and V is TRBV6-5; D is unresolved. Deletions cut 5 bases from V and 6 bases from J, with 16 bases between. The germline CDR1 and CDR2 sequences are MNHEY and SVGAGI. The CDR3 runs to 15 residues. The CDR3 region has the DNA TGTGCCAGCAGTCTAGGTCTGATTATGGCCGGGGAGCTGTTTTTT. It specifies CASSLGLIMAGELFF.

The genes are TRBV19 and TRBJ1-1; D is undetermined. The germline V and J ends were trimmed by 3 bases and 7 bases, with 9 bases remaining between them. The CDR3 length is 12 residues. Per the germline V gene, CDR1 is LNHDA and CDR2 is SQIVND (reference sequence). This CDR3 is CASSIDGYEAFF. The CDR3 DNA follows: TGTGCCAGTAGTATCGACGGCTATGAAGCTTTCTTT.

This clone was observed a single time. CDR3 in DNA: TGTGCCAGCAGCCCAAGGTATGGACTAGCAGTCTACAATGAGCAGTTCTTC. Translated, it gives CASSPRYGLAVYNEQFF. The V gene is TRBV3-1 (or the pseudogene TRBV3-2), the J gene TRBJ2-1, with 8 bases lining up with TRBD2. V was pared by 4 bases and J by 3 bases, with 11 bases of the junction left unmatched. The germline gives CDR1 LGHDT, CDR2 YNNKEL (reference sequence). This CDR3 spans 17 amino acids.

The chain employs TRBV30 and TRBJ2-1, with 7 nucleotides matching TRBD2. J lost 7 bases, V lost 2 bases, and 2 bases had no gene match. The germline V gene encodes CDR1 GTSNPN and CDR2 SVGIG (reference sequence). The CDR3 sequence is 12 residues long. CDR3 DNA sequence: TGTGCCTGGAGTCTCGGGGGGAATGAGCAGTTCTTC. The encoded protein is CAWSLGGNEQFF.

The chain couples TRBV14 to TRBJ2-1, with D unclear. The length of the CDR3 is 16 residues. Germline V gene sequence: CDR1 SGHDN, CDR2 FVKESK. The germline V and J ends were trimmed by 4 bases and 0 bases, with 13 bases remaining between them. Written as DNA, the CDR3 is TGTGCCAGCAGCCCGCATCAGTCAAGCTCCTACAATGAGCAGTTCTTC. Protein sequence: CASSPHQSSSYNEQFF.

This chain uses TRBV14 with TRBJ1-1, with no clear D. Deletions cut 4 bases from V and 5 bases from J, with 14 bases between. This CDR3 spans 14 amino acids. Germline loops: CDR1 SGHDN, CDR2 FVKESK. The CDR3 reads CASSPGPPRTEAFF. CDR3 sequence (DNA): TGTGCCAGCAGCCCGGGTCCCCCGAGGACTGAAGCTTTCTTT.

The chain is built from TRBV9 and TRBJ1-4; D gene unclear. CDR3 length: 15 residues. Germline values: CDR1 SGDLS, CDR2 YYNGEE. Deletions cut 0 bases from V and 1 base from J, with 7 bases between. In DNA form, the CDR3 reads TGTGCCAGCAGCGTAGGGGTAAGAACTAATGAAAAACTGTTTTTT. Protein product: CASSVGVRTNEKLFF.

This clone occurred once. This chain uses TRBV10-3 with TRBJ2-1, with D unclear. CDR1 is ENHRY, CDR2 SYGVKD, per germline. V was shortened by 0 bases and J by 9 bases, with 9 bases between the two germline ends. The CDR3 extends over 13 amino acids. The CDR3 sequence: CAISESLLSEQFF. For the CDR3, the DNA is TGTGCCATCAGTGAGTCCTTGTTAAGTGAGCAGTTCTTC.

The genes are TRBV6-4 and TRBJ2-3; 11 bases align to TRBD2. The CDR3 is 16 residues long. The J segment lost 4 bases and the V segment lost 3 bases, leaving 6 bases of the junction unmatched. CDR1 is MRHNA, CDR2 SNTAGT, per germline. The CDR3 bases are TGTGCCAGCAGTGAGAAAACTAGCGGGGGCGCAGATACGCAGTATTTT. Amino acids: CASSEKTSGGADTQYF.

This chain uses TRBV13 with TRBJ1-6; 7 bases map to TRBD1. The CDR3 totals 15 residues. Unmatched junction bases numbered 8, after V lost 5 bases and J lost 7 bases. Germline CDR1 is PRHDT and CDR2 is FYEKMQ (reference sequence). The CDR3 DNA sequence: TGTGCCAGCAGCCGAGGACAGGAGCGAAATTCACCCCTCCACTTT. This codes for CASSRGQERNSPLHF.

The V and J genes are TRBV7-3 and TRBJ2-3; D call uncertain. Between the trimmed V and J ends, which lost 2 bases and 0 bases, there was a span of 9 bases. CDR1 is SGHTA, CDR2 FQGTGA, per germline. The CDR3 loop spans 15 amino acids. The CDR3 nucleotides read TGTGCCAGCAGCTTACGCGGTACTAGCACAGATACGCAGTATTTT. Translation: CASSLRGTSTDTQYF.

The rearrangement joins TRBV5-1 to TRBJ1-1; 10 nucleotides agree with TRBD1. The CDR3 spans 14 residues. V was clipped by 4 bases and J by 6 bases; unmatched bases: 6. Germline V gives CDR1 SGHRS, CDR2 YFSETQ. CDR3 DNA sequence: TGCGCCAGCAGCCCGGGACAGGGGTATCCTGAAGCTTTCTTT. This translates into CASSPGQGYPEAFF.

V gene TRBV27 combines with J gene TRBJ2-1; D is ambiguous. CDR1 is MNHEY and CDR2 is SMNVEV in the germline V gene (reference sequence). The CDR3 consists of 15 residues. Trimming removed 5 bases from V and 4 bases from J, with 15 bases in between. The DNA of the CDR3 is TGTGCCAGCAGTCCCCTGGGTTCCTTATACAATGAGCAGTTCTTC. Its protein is CASSPLGSLYNEQFF.

The CDR3 region is CASSLEPSEKLFF. The CDR3 nucleotides read TGCGCCAGCAGCTTGGAACCGAGTGAAAAACTGTTTTTT. This chain uses TRBV5-1 with TRBJ1-4; D not resolved. The CDR3 is 13 residues long. Trimming removed 0 bases from V and 7 bases from J, with 7 bases in between. Germline CDR1 reads SGHRS; CDR2 reads YFSETQ.

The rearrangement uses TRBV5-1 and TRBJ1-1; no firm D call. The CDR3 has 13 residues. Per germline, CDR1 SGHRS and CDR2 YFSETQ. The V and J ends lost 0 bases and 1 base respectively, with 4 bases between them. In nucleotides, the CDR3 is TGCGCCAGCAGCTTGGAGGGGAACACTGAAGCTTTCTTT. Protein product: CASSLEGNTEAFF.

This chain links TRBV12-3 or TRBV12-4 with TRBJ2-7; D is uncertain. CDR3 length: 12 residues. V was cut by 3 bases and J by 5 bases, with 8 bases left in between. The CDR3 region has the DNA TGTGCCAGCAGTTTGTTACCTAACGAGCAGTACTTC. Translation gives CASSLLPNEQYF.

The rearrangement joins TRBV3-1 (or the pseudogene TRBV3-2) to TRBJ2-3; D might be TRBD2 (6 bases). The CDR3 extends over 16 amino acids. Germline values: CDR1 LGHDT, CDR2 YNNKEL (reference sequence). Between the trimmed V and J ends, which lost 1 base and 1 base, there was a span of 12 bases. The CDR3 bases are TGTGCCAGCAGCCAAGTTCGATCGGGGGGCACAGATACGCAGTATTTT. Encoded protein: CASSQVRSGGTDTQYF.

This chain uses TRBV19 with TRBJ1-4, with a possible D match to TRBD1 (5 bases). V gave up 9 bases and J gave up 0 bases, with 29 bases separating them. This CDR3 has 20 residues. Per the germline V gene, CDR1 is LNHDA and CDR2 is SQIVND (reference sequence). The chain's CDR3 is CASSDGFQGVPASTNEKLFF. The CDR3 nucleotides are TGTGCCAGCAGCGACGGTTTCCAAGGGGTCCCAGCCTCAACTAATGAAAAACTGTTTTTT.

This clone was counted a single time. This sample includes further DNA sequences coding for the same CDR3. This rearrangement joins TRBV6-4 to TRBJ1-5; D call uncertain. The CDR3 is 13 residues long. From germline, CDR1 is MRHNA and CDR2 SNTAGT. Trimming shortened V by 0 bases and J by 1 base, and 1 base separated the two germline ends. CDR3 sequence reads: CASSDSSNQPQHF. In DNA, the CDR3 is TGTGCCAGCAGTGACTCGAGCAATCAGCCCCAGCATTTT.

The CDR3 nucleotides read TGTGCTAGTGGTTTGGTTCTTGGAGCCACCGGGGAGCTGTTTTTT. This translates into CASGLVLGATGELFF. This rearrangement joins TRBV12-5 to TRBJ2-2; D gene ambiguous. The germline CDR1 and CDR2 sequences are LGHNT and FRNRAP. CDR3 length equals 15 residues. V lost 0 bases and J 4 bases, leaving 9 bases between the germline ends. The full variable domain, completed using reference TRBV12-5 and TRBJ2-2, is DARVTQTPRHKVTEMGQEVTMRCQPILGHNTVFWYRQTMMQGLELLAYFRNRAPLDDSGMPKDRFSAEMPDATLATLKIQPSEPRDSAVYFCASGLVLGATGELFFGEGSRLTVL.

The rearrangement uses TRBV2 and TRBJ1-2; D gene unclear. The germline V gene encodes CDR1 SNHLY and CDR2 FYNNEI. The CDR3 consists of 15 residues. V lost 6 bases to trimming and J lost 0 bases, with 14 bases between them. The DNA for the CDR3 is TGTGCCAGCAGGGAGAAAGGCTACGCTAACTATGGCTACACCTTC. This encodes CASREKGYANYGYTF.

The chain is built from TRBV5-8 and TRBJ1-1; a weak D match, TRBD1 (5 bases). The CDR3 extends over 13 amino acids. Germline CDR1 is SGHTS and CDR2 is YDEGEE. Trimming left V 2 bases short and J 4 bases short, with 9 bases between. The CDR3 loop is CASSFWGSTEAFF. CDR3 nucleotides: TGTGCCAGCAGCTTTTGGGGCTCCACTGAAGCTTTCTTT.

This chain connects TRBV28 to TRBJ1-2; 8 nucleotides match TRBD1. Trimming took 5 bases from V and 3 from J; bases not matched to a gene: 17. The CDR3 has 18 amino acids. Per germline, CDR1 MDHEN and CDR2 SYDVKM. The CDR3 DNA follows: TGTGCCAGCAGTCCCGCAGCCCTAGGACAGGGATTTGACTATGGCTACACCTTC. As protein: CASSPAALGQGFDYGYTF.

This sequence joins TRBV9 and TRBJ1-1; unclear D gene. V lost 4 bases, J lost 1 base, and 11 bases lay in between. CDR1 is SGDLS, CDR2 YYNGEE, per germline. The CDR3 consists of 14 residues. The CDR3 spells CASSLFGGNTEAFF. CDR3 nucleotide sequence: TGTGCCAGCAGCCTCTTCGGTGGGAACACTGAAGCTTTCTTT.